This T cell receptor beta chain was profiled in a study of identical twins. From the 5' RACE reads, TCRdb called clonotypes with MiXCR, one entry per CDR3 protein. The sample shows 310,000 or so distinct CDR3 sequences, 7.5% to 9.5% of them seen only once. CDR1 and CDR2 (germline): DFQATT, SNEGSKA (reference sequence). This CDR3 region has 13 residues. V was cut by 4 bases and J by 4 bases, with 12 bases left in between. The same sample was also studied in work on yellow fever vaccine responses in identical twins.

Sequencing input: CD8+ T cells sorted from blood. This chain uses TRBV20-1 with TRBJ2-3; D is perhaps TRBD2 (5 bases). This receptor was identified in a woman aged 18-29 years in good health. The CDR3 sequence is CSAIAGRSDTQYF. CDR3 nucleotides: TGCAGTGCTATCGCGGGCAGATCAGATACGCAGTATTTT.